A single sample is the source of the 20 T cell receptor beta chains below, sequenced in a study of OX40 agonist ivuxolimab in advanced cancers. Measured with immunoSEQ multiplex PCR; TCRdb has only the in-frame clones, and not every one. Among 25,000 to 35,000 clones listed, 65% to 75% were seen once. The sample was CD4+ or CD8+ T cells sorted from blood, taken in a trial of the OX40 agonist ivuxolimab. These receptor sequences come from an adult with an advanced solid tumor such as melanoma, head and neck, liver or kidney cancer.

This rearrangement joins TRBV7-6 to TRBJ2-5; D remains unclear. The CDR3 is 12 residues long. V lost 2 bases to trimming and J lost 5 bases, with 6 bases between them. Per germline, CDR1 SGHVS and CDR2 FNYEAQ. DNA for the CDR3: TGTGCCAGCAGCTTACGGCGGGAGACCCAGTACTTC. Translating gives CASSLRRETQYF.

V and J are TRBV7-7 and TRBJ2-3, with a weak D call TRBD1 (6 bases). Trimming removed 3 bases at V and 6 bases at J, with 10 bases between. CDR3 length: 13 amino acids. The germline CDR1 and CDR2 sequences are SSHAT and FNYEAQ (reference sequence). CDR3 sequence reads: CASSFKGEDTQYF. CDR3 bases: TGTGCCAGCAGCTTTAAGGGGGAGGATACGCAGTATTTT.

V and J are TRBV2 and TRBJ2-7, with TRBD2 matching over 8 bases. The CDR3 runs to 13 residues. Germline CDR1 and CDR2: SNHLY and FYNNEI. J was trimmed by 3 bases and V by 5 bases; bases with no gene match: 3. This chain's CDR3 is CASSPGGGYEQYV. The CDR3 DNA reads TGTGCCAGCAGTCCCGGGGGGGGCTACGAGCAGTACGTC.

In this sample, this clone turned up a few times. The V and J genes are TRBV23-1 and TRBJ1-6; D not certain. TRBV23-1 is an ORF for which the function is uncertain. This CDR3 comprises 16 residues. Trimming removed 3 bases at V and 0 bases at J, with 9 bases between. This CDR3 reads CASSHLIGSYNSPLHF. Here the CDR3 DNA reads TGCGCCAGCAGTCACCTGATTGGCTCCTATAATTCACCCCTCCACTTT.

The chain couples TRBV20-1 to TRBJ2-3; the D gene is possibly TRBD2 (5 bases). Germline CDR1 and CDR2: DFQATT and SNEGSKA (reference sequence). This CDR3 is built from 11 residues. Trimming removed 5 bases at V and 8 bases at J, with 11 bases between. CDR3 amino acids: CSAGNRGTQYF. Written as DNA, the CDR3 is TGCAGTGCTGGCAACCGGGGTACGCAGTATTTT.

The CDR3 nucleotides are TGTGCCAGCAGCTTAGCTGGGAACAGGGGCGGGGAGACCCAGTACTTC. Translation gives CASSLAGNRGGETQYF. The chain employs TRBV7-9 and TRBJ2-5; 7 positions match TRBD1. The CDR3 totals 16 residues. Losses at the gene ends were 0 bases for V and 5 bases for J; bases not matched to a gene: 9. Germline V lookup: CDR1 SEHNR, CDR2 FQNEAQ (reference sequence).

The V call is TRBV19, the J call TRBJ2-4; TRBD1 matches 8 bases. The junction had 6 bases not matched to a gene; V was cut back by 8 bases and J by 3 bases. Germline CDR1 LNHDA, CDR2 SQIVND (reference sequence). The CDR3 covers 14 residues. The CDR3 region is CASSLGQGKNIQYF. Here the CDR3 DNA reads TGTGCCAGTTCACTAGGACAGGGCAAAAACATTCAGTACTTC.

This clone was seen more than once but under ten times. The genes are TRBV5-5 and TRBJ1-5; TRBD1 is a possible D gene (5 bases). Trimming pared 1 base from V and 3 bases from J, leaving 14 bases between. The germline V gene has CDR1 SGHKS and CDR2 YYEKEE (reference sequence). The CDR3 is 16 residues long. The CDR3 DNA follows: TGTGCCAGCAGCTTGTCAGGGCCGACCTCCAATCAGCCCCAGCATTTT. Translation gives CASSLSGPTSNQPQHF. Together with reference TRBV5-5 and TRBJ1-5, the CDR3 gives the full variable domain: DAGVTQSPTHLIKTRGQQVTLRCSPISGHKSVSWYQQVLGQGPQFIFQYYEKEERGRGNFPDRFSARQFPNYSSELNVNALLLGDSALYLCASSLSGPTSNQPQHFGDGTRLSIL.

The chain combines TRBV12-5 with TRBJ2-5; no definite D call. CDR1 is LGHNT and CDR2 is FRNRAP in the germline V gene. This CDR3 is 15 amino acids long. V was cut by 1 base and J by 2 bases, with 11 bases left in between. CDR3 in amino acids: CASGLAEFGQETQYF. The CDR3 nucleotides read TGTGCTAGTGGTTTGGCTGAGTTTGGGCAAGAGACCCAGTACTTC.

The chain uses TRBV7-2 and TRBJ2-1; 11 positions agree with TRBD2. The V and J ends lost 9 bases and 4 bases, in that order; junction bases with no gene match: 8. CDR1 and CDR2 (germline): SGHTA, FQGNSA. The CDR3 runs 15 residues. The CDR3 DNA follows: TGTGCCAGTCGGCCAGGGACTAGCGGATACAATGAGCAGTTCTTC. It codes for CASRPGTSGYNEQFF.

CDR3 sequence (DNA): TGCGCCAGCAGCTTGACAGATTGGTCTGGCTACACCTTC. Encoded protein: CASSLTDWSGYTF. The V and J genes are TRBV5-1 and TRBJ1-2; unclear D gene. Germline loops: CDR1 SGHRS, CDR2 YFSETQ. Deletions cut 1 base from V and 7 bases from J, with 11 bases between. The CDR3 is 13 amino acids.

The CDR3 sequence: CASSPQARQGPNTEAFF. For the CDR3, the DNA is TGTGCCAGCTCACCCCAAGCAAGACAGGGGCCTAACACTGAAGCTTTCTTT. The chain joins TRBV18 to TRBJ1-1; 8 bases are a match to TRBD1. There are 17 residues in the CDR3. J lost 2 bases, V lost 3 bases, and 11 bases had no gene match. Germline V gene data show CDR1 as KGHSH and CDR2 as LQKENI.

The V gene is TRBV5-8, the J gene TRBJ1-2; D is unresolved. The ends were cut back, 8 bases at V and 4 bases at J, with 15 bases in the middle. Per germline, CDR1 SGHTS and CDR2 YDEGEE. CDR3 length: 13 residues. The chain's CDR3 is CASEGGKTYGYTF. DNA for the CDR3: TGTGCCAGTGAGGGAGGGAAAACCTATGGCTACACCTTC.

This clone has only a few counts. V and J are TRBV7-8 and TRBJ2-2, with a possible D match to TRBD2 (6 bases). With 5 bases removed from V and 5 bases from J, the gap between germline ends came to 9 bases. In germline, CDR1 is SGHVS, CDR2 FQNEAQ. The CDR3 runs 13 residues. CDR3 in amino acids: CASSPGGTGELFF. The CDR3, as DNA: TGTGCCAGCAGCCCCGGAGGGACCGGGGAGCTGTTTTTT.

V and J are TRBV11-2 and TRBJ1-3; D remains ambiguous. This CDR3 is 13 amino acids long. V dropped 11 bases and J dropped 2 bases, with 13 bases sitting between them. The V gene's germline CDR1 is SGHAT and CDR2 FQNNGV. The CDR3, as DNA: TGTGCCTGCGCGGGGTCTACTGGAAACACCATATATTTT. Encoded protein: CACAGSTGNTIYF. Drawing the rest from reference TRBV11-2 and TRBJ1-3, the complete variable domain is EAGVAQSPRYKIIEKRQSVAFWCNPISGHATLYWYQQILGQGPKLLIQFQNNGVVDDSQLPKDRFSAERLKGVDSTLKIQPAKLEDSAVYLCACAGSTGNTIYFGEGSWLTVV.

This clone was observed once. The rearrangement uses TRBV9 and TRBJ1-4, with a weak D call TRBD1 (5 bases). Between the trimmed V and J ends, which lost 0 bases and 10 bases, there was a span of 16 bases. Germline CDR1 reads SGDLS; CDR2 reads YYNGEE. This CDR3 has 15 amino acids. CDR3 loop: CASSVDSHGAGKLFF. As DNA, the CDR3 is TGTGCCAGCAGCGTAGATTCGCACGGGGCGGGAAAACTGTTTTTT.

The sample holds a few counts of this clone. The chain links TRBV7-3 to TRBJ1-1, with TRBD1 as a possible D gene (5 bases). This CDR3 is built from 13 residues. The V and J ends lost 2 bases and 7 bases respectively, with 11 bases between them. CDR1 and CDR2 from the germline V gene are SGHTA and FQGTGA. In DNA form, the CDR3 reads TGTGCCAGCAGCTTAGGGACGAGGGGTGAAGCTTTCTTT. This gives the protein CASSLGTRGEAFF.

This rearrangement joins TRBV6-5 to TRBJ1-1, with D perhaps TRBD1 (6 bases). Germline CDR1 and CDR2: MNHEY and SVGAGI. The CDR3 extends over 14 amino acids. Deletions cut 7 bases from V and 1 base from J, with 13 bases between. CDR3 amino acids: CASKFRGTNTEAFF. CDR3 DNA sequence: TGTGCCAGCAAGTTCAGGGGTACGAACACTGAAGCTTTCTTT.

This clone is a singleton in its sample. The chain carries TRBV14 and TRBJ1-1; TRBD1 is a possible D gene (6 bases). Looked up from germline, CDR1 is SGHDN and CDR2 is FVKESK. The CDR3 covers 14 residues. Trimming shortened V by 5 bases and J by 2 bases, and 12 bases separated the two germline ends. CDR3 nucleotide sequence: TGTGCCAGCAGCTACAGGGCTTATAACACTGAAGCTTTCTTT. Its protein product is CASSYRAYNTEAFF.

The table lists this clone with a few counts. V gene TRBV30 combines with J gene TRBJ2-1, with 15 bases fitting TRBD2. Trimming took 0 bases from V and 0 from J; bases not matched to a gene: 6. This CDR3 is 19 amino acids long. CDR1 and CDR2 (germline): GTSNPN, SVGIG (reference sequence). The CDR3 spells CAWSVTGLAGGPSYNEQFF. The DNA of the CDR3 is TGTGCCTGGAGTGTCACGGGACTAGCGGGGGGCCCCTCCTACAATGAGCAGTTCTTC.